The entry that follows covers one TCR beta chain sequence. These data originate in a study of sequential checkpoint blockade in melanoma. Treatment indicated: randomized to nivolumab then ipilimumab (arm A) or the reverse (arm B). Sorted cells were live CD3+CD8+, lacking CD19 and CD56, from PBMCs. Looked up from germline, CDR1 is MNHEY and CDR2 is SMNVEV (reference sequence). CDR3 length: 14 residues. The ends were cut back, 7 bases at V and 2 bases at J, with 15 bases in the middle. TCRdb keeps only in-frame clones here, not all; method: immunoSEQ multiplex PCR. There are roughly 18,000 clones in the sample; approximately 74% occur only once, and 30% to 35% lies in the top ten.

This TCR came from a human donor with melanoma. The material was CD8+ T cells sorted from blood (inferred from file names), obtained from a patient given nivolumab and ipilimumab in sequence. This rearrangement joins TRBV27 to TRBJ2-7; the D gene is possibly TRBD2 (8 bases). The CDR3 DNA is TGTGCCAGCAAGCGGGGGACAGAACCCTACGAGCAGTACTTC. This translates into CASKRGTEPYEQYF.